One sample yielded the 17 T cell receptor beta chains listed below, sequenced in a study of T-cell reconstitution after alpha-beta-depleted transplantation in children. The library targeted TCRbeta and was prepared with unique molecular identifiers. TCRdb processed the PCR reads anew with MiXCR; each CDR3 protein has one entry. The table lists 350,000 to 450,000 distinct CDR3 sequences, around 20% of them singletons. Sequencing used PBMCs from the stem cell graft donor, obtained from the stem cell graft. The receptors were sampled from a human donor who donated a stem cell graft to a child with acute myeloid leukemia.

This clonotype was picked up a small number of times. The CDR3 DNA follows: TGTGCCAGCAGCTTAGATGGCACTGAAGCTTTCTTT. Translation: CASSLDGTEAFF. The chain employs TRBV7-3 and TRBJ1-1, with no clear D. The V gene lost 2 bases and the J gene lost 4 bases, with 5 bases spanning the gap. This CDR3 is built from 12 residues. The V gene's germline CDR1 is SGHTA and CDR2 FQGTGA.

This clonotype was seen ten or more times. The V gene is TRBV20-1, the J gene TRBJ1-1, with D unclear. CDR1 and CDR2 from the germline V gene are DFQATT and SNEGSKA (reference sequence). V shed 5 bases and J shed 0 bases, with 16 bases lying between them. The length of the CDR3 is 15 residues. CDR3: CSAVWEGALNTEAFF. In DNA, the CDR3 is TGCAGTGCTGTTTGGGAGGGCGCCCTGAACACTGAAGCTTTCTTT.

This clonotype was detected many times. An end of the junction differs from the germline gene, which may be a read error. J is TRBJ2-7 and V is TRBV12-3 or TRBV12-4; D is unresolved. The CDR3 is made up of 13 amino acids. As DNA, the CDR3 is TGTGCCACCAGTAGCAGGCCCTCCTACGAGCAGTACTTC. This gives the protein CATSSRPSYEQYF.

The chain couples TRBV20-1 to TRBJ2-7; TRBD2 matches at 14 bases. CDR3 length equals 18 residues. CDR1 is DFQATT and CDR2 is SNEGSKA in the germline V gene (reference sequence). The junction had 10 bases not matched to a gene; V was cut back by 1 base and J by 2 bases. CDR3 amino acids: CSARVSTSGRGRPYEQYF. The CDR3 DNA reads TGCAGTGCTAGAGTCTCGACTAGCGGGAGGGGCAGACCCTACGAGCAGTACTTC.

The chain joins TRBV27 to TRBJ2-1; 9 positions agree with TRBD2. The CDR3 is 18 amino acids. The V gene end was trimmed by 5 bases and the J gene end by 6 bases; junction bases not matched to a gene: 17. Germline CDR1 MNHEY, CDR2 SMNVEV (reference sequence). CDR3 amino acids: CASSLPFFETSGPNEQFF. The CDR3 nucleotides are TGTGCCAGCAGTCTCCCCTTTTTTGAGACTAGCGGCCCCAATGAGCAGTTCTTC.

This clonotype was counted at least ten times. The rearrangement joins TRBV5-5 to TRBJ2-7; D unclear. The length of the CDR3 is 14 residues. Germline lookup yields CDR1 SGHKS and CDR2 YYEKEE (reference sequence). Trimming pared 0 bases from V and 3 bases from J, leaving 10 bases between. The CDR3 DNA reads TGTGCCAGCAGCTTGGCGGTTAGAGGCTACGAGCAGTACTTC. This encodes CASSLAVRGYEQYF.

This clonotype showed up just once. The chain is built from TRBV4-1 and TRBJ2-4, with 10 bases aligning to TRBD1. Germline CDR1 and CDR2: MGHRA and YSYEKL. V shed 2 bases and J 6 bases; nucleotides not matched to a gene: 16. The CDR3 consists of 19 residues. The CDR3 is CASSQPVPRDRGRGNIQYF. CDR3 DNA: TGCGCCAGCAGCCAACCCGTCCCACGCGACAGGGGGCGGGGAAACATTCAGTACTTC.

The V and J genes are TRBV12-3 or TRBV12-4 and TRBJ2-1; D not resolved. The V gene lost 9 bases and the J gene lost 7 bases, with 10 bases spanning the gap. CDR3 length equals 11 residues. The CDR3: CASADLNEQFF. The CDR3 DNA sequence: TGTGCCAGTGCAGACCTTAATGAGCAGTTCTTC.

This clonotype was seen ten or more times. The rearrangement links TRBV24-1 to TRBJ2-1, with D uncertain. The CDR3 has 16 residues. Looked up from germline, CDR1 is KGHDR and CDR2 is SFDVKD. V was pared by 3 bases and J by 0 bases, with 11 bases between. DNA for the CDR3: TGTGCCACCAGTGATACGGCTCCAAGCTCCTACAATGAGCAGTTCTTC. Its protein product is CATSDTAPSSYNEQFF.

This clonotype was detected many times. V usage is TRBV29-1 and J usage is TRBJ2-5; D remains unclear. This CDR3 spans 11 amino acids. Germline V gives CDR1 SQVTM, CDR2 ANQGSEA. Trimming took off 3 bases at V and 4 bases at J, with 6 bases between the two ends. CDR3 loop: CSVEWGETQYF. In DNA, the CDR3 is TGCAGCGTTGAGTGGGGAGAGACCCAGTACTTC.

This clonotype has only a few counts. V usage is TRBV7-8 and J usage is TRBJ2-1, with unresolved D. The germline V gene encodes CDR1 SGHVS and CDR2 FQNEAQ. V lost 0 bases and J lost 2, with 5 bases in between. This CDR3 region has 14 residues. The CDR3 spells CASSLAATYNEQFF. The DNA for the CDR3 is TGTGCCAGCAGCTTAGCAGCGACCTACAATGAGCAGTTCTTC.

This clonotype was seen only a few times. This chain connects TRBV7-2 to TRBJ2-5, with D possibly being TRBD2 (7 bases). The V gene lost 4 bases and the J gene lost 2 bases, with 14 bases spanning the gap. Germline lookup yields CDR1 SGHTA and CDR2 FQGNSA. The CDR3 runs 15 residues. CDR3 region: CASSWTAGQQETQYF. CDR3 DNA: TGTGCCAGCAGCTGGACAGCGGGGCAACAAGAGACCCAGTACTTC.

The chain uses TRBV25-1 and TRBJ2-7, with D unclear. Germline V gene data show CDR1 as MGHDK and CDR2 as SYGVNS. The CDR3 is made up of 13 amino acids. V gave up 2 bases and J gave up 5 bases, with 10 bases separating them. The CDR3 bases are TGTGCCAGCAGTGAACCAACTATTGACGAGCAGTACTTC. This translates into CASSEPTIDEQYF.

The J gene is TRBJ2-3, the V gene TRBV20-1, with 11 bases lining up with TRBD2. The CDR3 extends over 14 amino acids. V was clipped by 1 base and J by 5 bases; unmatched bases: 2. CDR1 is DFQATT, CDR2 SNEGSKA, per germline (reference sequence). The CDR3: CSARGLAGGDTQYF. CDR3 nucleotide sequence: TGCAGTGCTAGAGGTCTAGCGGGAGGAGATACGCAGTATTTT.

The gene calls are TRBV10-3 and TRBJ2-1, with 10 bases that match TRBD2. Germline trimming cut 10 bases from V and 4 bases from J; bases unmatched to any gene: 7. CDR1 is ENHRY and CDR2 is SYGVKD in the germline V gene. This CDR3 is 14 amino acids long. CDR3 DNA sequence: TGTGCCACCTCCCTAGCGGGAGAGTACAATGAGCAGTTCTTC. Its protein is CATSLAGEYNEQFF.

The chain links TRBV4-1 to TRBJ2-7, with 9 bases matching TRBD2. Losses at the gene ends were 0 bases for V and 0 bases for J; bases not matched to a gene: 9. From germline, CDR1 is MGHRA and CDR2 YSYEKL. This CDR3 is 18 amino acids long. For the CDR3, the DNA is TGCGCCAGCAGCCAAGATTACAGCGGGAGGACCTCCTCCTACGAGCAGTACTTC. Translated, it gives CASSQDYSGRTSSYEQYF.

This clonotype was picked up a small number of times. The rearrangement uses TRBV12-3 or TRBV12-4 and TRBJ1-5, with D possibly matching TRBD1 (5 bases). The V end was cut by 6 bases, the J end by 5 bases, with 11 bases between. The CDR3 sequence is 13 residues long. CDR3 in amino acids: CASSRDLDQPQHF. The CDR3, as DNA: TGTGCCAGCAGCCGGGACCTAGATCAGCCCCAGCATTTT.